This is a list of T cell receptor beta chains from one sample in a study of T-cell reconstitution after alpha-beta-depleted transplantation in children. MiXCR was run by TCRdb on the PCR reads, yielding one entry per CDR3 protein. The profile shows approximately 3,800 distinct CDR3 sequences, over 7.5% of them singletons. Specimen: PBMCs, mostly from graft donor cells, collected 180 days after TCRalphabeta/CD19-depleted stem cell transplant. The receptors were sampled from a male patient between 2 and 10 years old who had a stem cell transplant for acute lymphoblastic leukemia, so the T cells may come from the graft donor. The CDR3 runs from the conserved cysteine through the conserved F or W. The D gene is left open where the match is weak. Size is stated for part of the rows, as once, few or many counts, or as a class when the clone is expanded.

d_gene	len	abundance	v_gene	j_gene	CDR3aa	CDR3nt
TRBD2	15	many	TRBV14	TRBJ2-1	CASSLSGSSYNEQFF	TGTGCCAGCAGCCTTAGCGGGAGCTCCTACAATGAGCAGTTCTTC
.	14	many	TRBV5-1	TRBJ2-1	CASSPTTRYNEQFF	TGCGCCAGCAGCCCGACCACTAGGTACAATGAGCAGTTCTTC
.	14	many	TRBV12-3/TRBV12-4	TRBJ1-3	CASSLKSGGNTIYF	TGTGCCAGCAGTTTAAAATCGGGGGGAAACACCATATATTTT
.	15	.	TRBV20-1	TRBJ1-2	CCSWGQAPRSYGYTF	TGCTGCTCCTGGGGCCAGGCGCCGCGTAGCTATGGCTACACCTTC
.	16	.	TRBV3-1	TRBJ2-3	CATSQDYGGEQDTQYF	TGTGCCACCTCCCAAGATTACGGGGGAGAACAAGATACGCAGTATTTT
.	13	many	TRBV11-2	TRBJ2-1	CASSLGDYNEQFF	TGTGCCAGCAGCTTGGGCGATTACAATGAGCAGTTCTTC
.	15	many	TRBV28	TRBJ1-4	CASSYPALGKEKLFF	TGTGCCAGCAGTTATCCGGCCCTAGGTAAAGAAAAACTGTTTTTT
TRBD1	16	many	TRBV6-5	TRBJ2-7	CASSNYRDRGVHEQYF	TGTGCCAGCAGTAACTACCGGGACAGGGGGGTCCACGAGCAGTACTTC
TRBD2	13	many	TRBV29-1	TRBJ2-7	CSVRLAGVYEQYF	TGCAGCGTCCGACTAGCGGGAGTCTACGAGCAGTACTTC
.	15	many	TRBV2	TRBJ2-1	CASGSQGSRYNEQFF	TGTGCCAGCGGAAGTCAGGGATCGCGGTACAATGAGCAGTTCTTC
TRBD1	15	many	TRBV11-2	TRBJ2-5	CASSVGQGLAETQYF	TGTGCCAGCAGCGTGGGACAGGGATTGGCGGAGACCCAGTACTTC
.	17	.	TRBV7-2	TRBJ2-3	CASSLAPRPAPTDTQYF	TGTGCCAGCAGCTTAGCCCCCAGGCCCGCTCCCACAGATACGCAGTATTTT
.	17	many	TRBV7-2	TRBJ1-4	CASSLTPQGLANEKLFF	TGTGCCAGCAGCTTAACCCCCCAGGGGCTCGCTAATGAAAAACTGTTTTTT
.	14	many	TRBV20-1	TRBJ2-3	CSAWARVSTDTQYF	TGCAGTGCTTGGGCCAGGGTGAGCACAGATACGCAGTATTTT
TRBD1	13	many	TRBV7-9	TRBJ2-7	CASSYRGPFEQYF	TGTGCCAGCAGCTACAGGGGGCCCTTCGAGCAGTACTTC
.	11	many	TRBV6-1	TRBJ1-2	CASRWSYGYTF	TGTGCCAGCAGGTGGAGCTATGGCTACACCTTC
.	11	medium-sized	TRBV7-9	TRBJ2-5	CASSLEKTQYF	TGTGCCAGCAGCTTAGAGAAGACCCAGTACTTC
.	10	.	TRBV6-8	TRBJ1-5	CATLHRAQHF	TGTGCCACTTTACACCGGGCCCAGCATTTT
.	17	.	TRBV5-1	TRBJ2-1	CASSFGSSGHSYNEQFF	TGCGCCAGCAGCTTCGGAAGTAGCGGTCACTCCTACAATGAGCAGTTCTTC
.	15	.	TRBV20-1	TRBJ2-3	CFAPRDEASTDTQYF	TGCTTTGCTCCTCGGGACGAAGCTAGCACAGATACGCAGTATTTT
.	16	many	TRBV5-1	TRBJ2-1	CASSLGDATSYNEQFF	TGCGCCAGTAGCCTTGGGGACGCCACATCCTACAATGAGCAGTTCTTC
TRBD1	15	many	TRBV7-9	TRBJ1-4	CASRGTVQRNEKLFF	TGTGCCAGCAGGGGGACAGTTCAGAGAAATGAAAAACTGTTTTTT
.	12	many	TRBV11-2	TRBJ2-7	CASSSGPFEQYF	TGTGCCAGCAGCTCAGGCCCCTTTGAGCAGTACTTC
.	15	many	TRBV10-3	TRBJ2-3	CAISLGERSTDTQYF	TGTGCCATCAGCCTCGGGGAAAGGAGCACAGATACGCAGTATTTT
.	17	large	TRBV21-1	TRBJ2-1	CASSKKTLGKGGDEQFF	TGTGCCAGCAGCAAAAAGACGTTAGGAAAGGGGGGCGATGAGCAGTTCTTC
TRBD2	14	many	TRBV24-1	TRBJ2-3	CATSDRTSVDTQYF	TGTGCCACCAGTGATCGGACTAGCGTAGATACGCAGTATTTT
.	19	many	TRBV7-9	TRBJ2-4	CASSLYPLLVILAKNIQYF	TGTGCCAGCAGCTTATACCCTTTACTTGTTATCCTAGCCAAAAACATTCAGTACTTC
.	15	many	TRBV10-3	TRBJ1-1	CAISETGKLNTEAFF	TGTGCCATCAGTGAGACAGGAAAATTGAACACTGAAGCTTTCTTT
.	13	many	TRBV7-9	TRBJ2-7	CASSVRAADEQYF	TGTGCCAGCAGCGTCCGGGCCGCCGACGAGCAGTACTTC
.	16	many	TRBV7-9	TRBJ2-5	CASSPRGDSFQETQYF	TGTGCCAGCAGCCCTAGGGGAGACAGCTTCCAAGAGACCCAGTACTTC
.	11	many	TRBV3-1	TRBJ2-1	CASSELNEQFF	TGTGCCAGCAGCGAGTTGAATGAGCAGTTCTTC
.	16	many	TRBV27	TRBJ1-2	CASSLWGPKSGYGYTF	TGTGCCAGCAGTTTATGGGGGCCCAAAAGTGGCTATGGCTACACCTTC
TRBD1	15	many	TRBV6-5	TRBJ1-2	CASSYAGQGDYGYTF	TGTGCCAGCAGTTACGCAGGACAGGGAGACTATGGCTACACCTTC
.	12	many	TRBV5-1	TRBJ2-1	CASNLLDNEQFF	TGCGCCAGCAACCTACTGGACAATGAGCAGTTCTTC
.	18	many	TRBV9	TRBJ2-7	CASYPILPGSGASYEQYF	TGTGCCAGCTACCCTATACTTCCGGGGTCAGGCGCATCCTACGAGCAGTACTTC
.	13	many	TRBV5-1	TRBJ2-2	CASSLQGAGELFF	TGCGCCAGCAGCCTACAGGGTGCCGGGGAGCTGTTTTTT
.	11	many	TRBV6-5	TRBJ2-1	CASSWDNEQFF	TGTGCCAGCAGTTGGGACAATGAGCAGTTCTTC
.	10	.	TRBV21-1	TRBJ2-2	CARGAGELFF	TGTGCCCGGGGCGCCGGGGAGCTGTTTTTT
.	15	many	TRBV7-9	TRBJ2-1	CASSLARGIYNEQFF	TGTGCCAGCAGCTTAGCGCGAGGGATCTACAATGAGCAGTTCTTC
.	17	many	TRBV7-9	TRBJ2-7	CASSSLPTGRRAYEQYF	TGTGCCAGCAGCTCCCTACCCACGGGGCGGCGAGCCTACGAGCAGTACTTC
TRBD2	14	many	TRBV28	TRBJ2-5	CATTAAGVTETQYF	TGTGCCACTACCGCGGCGGGAGTGACAGAGACCCAGTACTTC
TRBD2	17	many	TRBV7-9	TRBJ2-5	CASSLEGSGRSLRTQYF	TGTGCCAGCAGTTTAGAGGGTAGCGGGAGGTCCCTACGGACCCAGTACTTC
.	14	many	TRBV6-6	TRBJ2-5	CASSFIGQWETQYF	TGTGCCAGCAGTTTTATTGGCCAATGGGAGACCCAGTACTTC